This T cell receptor (beta chain) was sequenced during a study of beta chain features in type 1 diabetes. Study-wide points: The study found fewer insertions and more deletions at VDJ junctions in type 1 diabetes patients. A greater similarity of naive, central memory and Treg TCRB repertoires was seen among patients than among healthy donors. For Type 1 diabetes patients, all four CD4+ subsets carried TCRB CDR3s that were moderately but significantly shorter.

Expressed TCRB transcripts got sequenced, as all isolated RNA was reverse transcribed. Clones were read by immunoSEQ multiplex PCR, and TCRdb kept only the in-frame ones, dropping some. The repertoire has roughly 730,000 clones, about an eighth of them found once; the top ten carry approximately 0.022%. Concerning this clone itself: What it binds is unknown.

Trimming took 2 bases from V and 6 from J; bases not matched to a gene: 6. This CDR3 is built from 16 residues. Looked up from germline, CDR1 is SGHAT and CDR2 is FQDESV (reference sequence). The sequence derives from a man younger than 30 with type 1 diabetes. The sequenced sample was naive CD4+ T cells from blood. The V call is TRBV11-1, the J call TRBJ2-1; the match to TRBD2 covers 11 bases. The CDR3 reads CASSLRASGGINEQFF. The CDR3, as DNA: TGTGCCAGCAGCTTACGCGCTAGCGGGGGGATCAATGAGCAGTTCTTC.